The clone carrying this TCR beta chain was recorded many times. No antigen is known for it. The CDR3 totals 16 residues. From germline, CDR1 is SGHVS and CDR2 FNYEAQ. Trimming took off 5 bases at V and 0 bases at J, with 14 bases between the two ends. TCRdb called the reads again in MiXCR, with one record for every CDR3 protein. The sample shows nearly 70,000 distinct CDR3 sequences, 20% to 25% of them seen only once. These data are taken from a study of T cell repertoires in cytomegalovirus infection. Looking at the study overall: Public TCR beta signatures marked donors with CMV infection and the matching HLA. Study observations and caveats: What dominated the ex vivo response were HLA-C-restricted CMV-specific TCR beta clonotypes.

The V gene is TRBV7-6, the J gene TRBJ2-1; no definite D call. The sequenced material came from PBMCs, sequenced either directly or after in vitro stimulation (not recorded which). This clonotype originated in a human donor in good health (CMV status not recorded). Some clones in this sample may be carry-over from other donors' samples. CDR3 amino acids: CASSASARSSYNEQFF. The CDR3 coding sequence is TGTGCCAGCAGCGCCTCCGCCAGGAGCTCCTACAATGAGCAGTTCTTC.